A selection of T cell receptor beta chains follows, all from one sample in a study of CD8+ T cells in alopecia areata. Method: immunoSEQ multiplex PCR; TCRdb's copy keeps in-frame clones and lacks some. The table has 75,000 to 100,000 clones, over 70% seen once. This specimen was CD8+ T cells sorted from blood, taken at roughly week 45, from a patient treated with tofacitinib. These receptors were obtained from a human donor with alopecia areata. Both conserved end residues are part of each CDR3. Each record gives: CDR3 protein, CDR3 DNA, V gene, J gene, D gene, clone size, CDR3 length. D genes are given only for firm matches. Rows give clone size only sometimes, using once, few, many, or a class for an expanded clone.

CDR3 protein: CASSQDRGGGYGYTF
CDR3 DNA: TGCGCCAGCAGCCAAGATCGAGGTGGGGGCTATGGCTACACCTTC
V gene: TRBV4-3
J gene: TRBJ1-2
D gene: NA
clone size: once
CDR3 length: 15

CDR3 protein: CASRPNSGGPGTDTQYF
CDR3 DNA: TGTGCCAGCAGACCGAACAGCGGGGGCCCCGGCACAGATACGCAGTATTTT
V gene: TRBV7-9
J gene: TRBJ2-3
D gene: TRBD2
clone size: NA
CDR3 length: 17

CDR3 protein: CSVEVGNEQYF
CDR3 DNA: TGCAGCGTTGAAGTTGGGAACGAGCAGTACTTC
V gene: TRBV29-1
J gene: TRBJ2-7
D gene: NA
clone size: NA
CDR3 length: 11

CDR3 protein: CAGKTENTEAFF
CDR3 DNA: TGCGCCGGCAAGACAGAGAACACTGAAGCTTTCTTT
V gene: TRBV10-2
J gene: TRBJ1-1
D gene: NA
clone size: NA
CDR3 length: 12

CDR3 protein: CASSSSGGAVREQFF
CDR3 DNA: TGTGCCAGCAGCTCTAGCGGGGGGGCCGTACGAGAGCAGTTCTTC
V gene: TRBV7-3
J gene: TRBJ2-1
D gene: TRBD2
clone size: NA
CDR3 length: 15

CDR3 protein: CASSRGTGGHEQYF
CDR3 DNA: TGTGCCAGCAGCCGCGGGACAGGGGGTCACGAGCAGTACTTC
V gene: TRBV11-2
J gene: TRBJ2-7
D gene: TRBD1
clone size: once
CDR3 length: 14

CDR3 protein: CASTPKDRAGDGYTF
CDR3 DNA: TGTGCCAGCACCCCGAAGGACAGGGCTGGCGATGGCTACACCTTC
V gene: TRBV7-2
J gene: TRBJ1-2
D gene: TRBD1
clone size: NA
CDR3 length: 15

CDR3 protein: CASSNRQGATTEAFF
CDR3 DNA: TGTGCCAGTAGTAATAGACAGGGGGCGACGACTGAAGCTTTCTTT
V gene: TRBV19
J gene: TRBJ1-1
D gene: TRBD1
clone size: NA
CDR3 length: 15

CDR3 protein: CASSLKVKGAFNEQYF
CDR3 DNA: TGTGCCAGCAGCTTAAAGGTTAAGGGGGCCTTTAACGAGCAGTACTTC
V gene: TRBV11-2
J gene: TRBJ2-7
D gene: TRBD1
clone size: NA
CDR3 length: 16

CDR3 protein: CSVEGGALDTPRGIQYF
CDR3 DNA: TGCAGCGTTGAGGGCGGTGCGCTGGACACGCCGAGGGGCATTCAGTACTTC
V gene: TRBV29-1
J gene: TRBJ2-4
D gene: NA
clone size: few
CDR3 length: 17

CDR3 protein: CASSQDRGSYEQYF
CDR3 DNA: TGCGCCAGCAGCCAAGATCGCGGGTCCTACGAGCAGTACTTC
V gene: TRBV4-3
J gene: TRBJ2-7
D gene: NA
clone size: NA
CDR3 length: 14

CDR3 protein: CASSLDRVLDEQFF
CDR3 DNA: TGTGCCAGCAGCTTAGACAGGGTGCTTGATGAGCAGTTCTTC
V gene: TRBV7-6
J gene: TRBJ2-1
D gene: NA
clone size: NA
CDR3 length: 14

CDR3 protein: CASSQGRGDEQFF
CDR3 DNA: TGTGCCAGCAGCCAAGGCAGGGGGGATGAGCAGTTCTTC
V gene: TRBV11-2
J gene: TRBJ2-1
D gene: NA
clone size: NA
CDR3 length: 13

CDR3 protein: CASSPTTSKGYEQYF
CDR3 DNA: TGTGCCAGCAGTCCAACGACTAGCAAGGGATACGAGCAGTACTTC
V gene: TRBV7-9
J gene: TRBJ2-7
D gene: TRBD2
clone size: NA
CDR3 length: 15

CDR3 protein: CASSPGTGPYEQYF
CDR3 DNA: TGTGCCAGCAGCCCGGGGACAGGCCCCTACGAGCAGTACTTC
V gene: TRBV5-4
J gene: TRBJ2-7
D gene: TRBD1
clone size: NA
CDR3 length: 14

CDR3 protein: CASSLTQYMNTEAFF
CDR3 DNA: TGTGCCAGCAGCTTAACCCAGTACATGAACACTGAAGCTTTCTTT
V gene: TRBV11-3
J gene: TRBJ1-1
D gene: NA
clone size: few
CDR3 length: 15

CDR3 protein: CAWGPGANEQYF
CDR3 DNA: TGTGCCTGGGGACCCGGAGCCAACGAGCAGTACTTC
V gene: TRBV30
J gene: TRBJ2-7
D gene: NA
clone size: few
CDR3 length: 12

CDR3 protein: CASTRFGRGTFWGYTF
CDR3 DNA: TGTGCCAGCACTCGGTTTGGGAGGGGCACCTTCTGGGGCTACACCTTC
V gene: TRBV7-9
J gene: TRBJ1-2
D gene: NA
clone size: few
CDR3 length: 16

CDR3 protein: CASSYRELGQDTQYF
CDR3 DNA: TGTGCCAGCAGTTATCGCGAACTCGGGCAGGATACGCAGTATTTT
V gene: TRBV6-5
J gene: TRBJ2-3
D gene: NA
clone size: NA
CDR3 length: 15

CDR3 protein: CASSPLVDYGNQPQHF
CDR3 DNA: TGCGCCAGCAGCCCACTGGTCGATTATGGCAATCAGCCCCAGCATTTT
V gene: TRBV4-1
J gene: TRBJ1-5
D gene: NA
clone size: NA
CDR3 length: 16

CDR3 protein: CASSVEGNTEAFF
CDR3 DNA: TGTGCCAGCAGCGTAGAGGGAAACACTGAAGCTTTCTTT
V gene: TRBV9
J gene: TRBJ1-1
D gene: NA
clone size: NA
CDR3 length: 13

CDR3 protein: CASSYSSNEQFF
CDR3 DNA: TGTGCCAGCAGCTATAGCTCAAATGAGCAGTTCTTC
V gene: TRBV5-5
J gene: TRBJ2-1
D gene: NA
clone size: medium-sized
CDR3 length: 12

CDR3 protein: CASSLGTGGYFSGANVLTF
CDR3 DNA: TGTGCCAGCAGCTTGGGTACAGGGGGCTATTTCTCTGGGGCCAACGTCCTGACTTTC
V gene: TRBV11-2
J gene: TRBJ2-6
D gene: TRBD1
clone size: few
CDR3 length: 19

CDR3 protein: CASSSEGQGQETQYF
CDR3 DNA: TGTGCCAGCAGCTCCGAGGGACAGGGGCAAGAGACCCAGTACTTC
V gene: TRBV7-6
J gene: TRBJ2-5
D gene: TRBD1
clone size: NA
CDR3 length: 15

CDR3 protein: CASSLGDRTGQYF
CDR3 DNA: TGCGCCAGCAGCCTGGGGGACAGGACAGGGCAGTACTTC
V gene: TRBV4-1
J gene: TRBJ2-7
D gene: TRBD1
clone size: NA
CDR3 length: 13

CDR3 protein: CASSPGQVKDTQYF
CDR3 DNA: TGTGCCAGCAGCCCTGGACAGGTTAAAGATACGCAGTATTTT
V gene: TRBV5-5
J gene: TRBJ2-3
D gene: TRBD1
clone size: NA
CDR3 length: 14